Given below is one TCR beta chain in context. These data come from a study of OX40 agonist ivuxolimab in advanced cancers. Study details: One hepatocellular carcinoma and two cutaneous melanoma patients partially responded.

Assay: immunoSEQ multiplex PCR; the TCRdb copy retains only in-frame clones and omits some. The table has tens of thousands of clones, about nine tenths seen once. Patients with a history of autoimmune disease or on systemic immunosuppression were excluded. The source is an adult with an advanced solid tumor such as melanoma, head and neck, liver or kidney cancer. This specimen was CD4+ or CD8+ T cells sorted from blood, taken in a trial of the OX40 agonist ivuxolimab.

CDR3 amino acids: CASGFSAMNTEAFF. For the CDR3, the DNA is TGTGCTAGTGGTTTCTCAGCGATGAACACTGAAGCTTTCTTT. The chain uses TRBV12-5 and TRBJ1-1; no clear D gene. Per the germline V gene, CDR1 is LGHNT and CDR2 is FRNRAP. The CDR3 is 14 amino acids. The germline V and J ends were trimmed by 3 bases and 0 bases, with 8 bases remaining between them. The entire variable domain, with the rest obtained from reference TRBV12-5 and TRBJ1-1, is as follows: DARVTQTPRHKVTEMGQEVTMRCQPILGHNTVFWYRQTMMQGLELLAYFRNRAPLDDSGMPKDRFSAEMPDATLATLKIQPSEPRDSAVYFCASGFSAMNTEAFFGQGTRLTVV.